Reported below is one TCR beta chain. What it recognizes is unknown. V was pared by 6 bases and J by 0 bases, with 12 bases between. The germline gives CDR1 WSHSY, CDR2 SAAADI. There are 15 residues in the CDR3. This sample was included in a study of cytomegalovirus exposure and HLA in healthy donors. For the study at large: According to later analysis, the same platform produced the 120 validation and 600 to 800 first-cohort repertoires.

Data came from immunoSEQ multiplex PCR; TCRdb stores just in-frame clones and leaves some out. This repertoire shows 250,000 or so clones, 90% found once; its top ten account for approximately 0.34%. While the first cohort had 600 to 850 subjects, the donors belonged to the separate validation cohort of over a hundred subjects. Whole-study results and caveats: As confirmed in vitro, a few CMV-associated chains were specific for CMV antigens. In a later analysis, first-cohort TCR clusters were found to tend to co-occur in the 120 validation repertoires.

This TCR came from a woman younger than 35 in good health and CMV-seronegative. The gene calls are TRBV10-2 and TRBJ1-3, with a possible D match to TRBD1 (6 bases). Sequencing input: PBMCs. This chain's CDR3 is CASRSGHHSGNTIYF. CDR3 bases: TGCGCCAGCAGATCGGGACATCACTCTGGAAACACCATATATTTT.